This TCR beta chain came from a study of blood T cell repertoires in COVID-19. Study summary: T cells, B-cell-depleted T cells, or PBMCs provided the cDNA or gDNA that served as material.

The CDR3 contains 16 residues. Germline V gene data show CDR1 as SGHVT and CDR2 as SQSDAQ. With 2 bases removed from V and 4 bases from J, the gap between germline ends came to 15 bases. This clone has only a few counts. Original processing notes: By means of reference gene primer amplification, nucleated cell counts were estimated. Here immunoSEQ multiplex PCR was the method, and the copy in TCRdb shows in-frame clones only, minus some. From that table come the V and J calls and clone size; the DNA was used to work out D and trimming. Of about 110,000 clones in the sample, around 85% are singletons; the top ten hold about 13%.

This sequence joins TRBV7-4 and TRBJ1-5; D is possibly TRBD1 (6 bases). Sequencing input: peripheral blood. The receptor was derived from a human donor in a cohort sampled during active COVID-19. The CDR3 nucleotides read TGTGCCAGCAGCTTATTCGGACAGCTTCGGAATCAGCCCCAGCATTTT. It translates to CASSLFGQLRNQPQHF.